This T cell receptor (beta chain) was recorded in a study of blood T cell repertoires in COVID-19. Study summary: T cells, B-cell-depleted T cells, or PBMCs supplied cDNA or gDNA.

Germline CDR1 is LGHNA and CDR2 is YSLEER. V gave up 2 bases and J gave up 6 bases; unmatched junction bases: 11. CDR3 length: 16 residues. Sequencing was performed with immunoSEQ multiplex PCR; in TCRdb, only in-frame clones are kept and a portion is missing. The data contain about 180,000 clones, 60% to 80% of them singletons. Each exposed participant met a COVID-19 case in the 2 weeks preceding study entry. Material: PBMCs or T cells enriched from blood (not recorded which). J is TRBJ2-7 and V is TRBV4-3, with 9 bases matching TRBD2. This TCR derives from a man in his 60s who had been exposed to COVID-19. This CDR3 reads CASSQFRLAGTGEQYF. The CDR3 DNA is TGCGCCAGCAGCCAATTTCGGCTAGCGGGAACCGGCGAGCAGTACTTC.